This T cell receptor beta chain was profiled in a study of CD8+CD57+ T cells in acquired aplastic anemia. Study details: Sorted CD4+ and CD8+ cells yielded about 3 ug of DNA on average. Healthy donor sequencing depth: 8.5 million to 10.8 million CD4+, roughly 11 million CD8+ reads.

Genomic DNA served as template for TCR beta VDJ and CDR3 profiling. TCRdb analysed the reads with MiXCR anew, one entry per CDR3 protein. The sample includes approximately 98,000 distinct CDR3 sequences, around 53% of them seen just once. General study points: Patients and controls had in common 25 to 35 CD8+ CDR3 sequences.

Comment on this clonotype: The antigen is unknown.

This sequence originates from a human donor in good health, serving as a control. Sequenced sample: sorted CD4+, CD8+, or CD8+CD57+ T cells (not recorded which) from PBMCs.

The CDR3 is CASSVARGNQPQHF. The CDR3 DNA reads TGTGCCAGCAGTGTAGCCAGGGGCAATCAGCCCCAGCATTTT. V and J are TRBV2 and TRBJ1-5, with D possibly being TRBD1 (5 bases). V was cut by 4 bases and J by 2 bases, with 9 bases left in between. Looked up from germline, CDR1 is SNHLY and CDR2 is FYNNEI. This CDR3 is built from 14 residues.